This TCR beta chain was sequenced for a study of blood T cell repertoires in COVID-19. For the study at large: Donors in the United States, Italy and Spain gave samples during acute or convalescent COVID-19. T cells, B-cell-depleted T cells, or PBMCs provided the cDNA or gDNA that served as material.

Original processing notes: Amplifying reference gene primers gave estimates of nucleated cell counts. Measured with immunoSEQ multiplex PCR; TCRdb has only the in-frame clones, and not every one. V and J calls and clone size come straight from that table; D and trimming were deduced from the DNA. The sample has about 52,000 clones; under 90% are singletons. The sample was peripheral blood. This clonotype was obtained from a man in his 70s with acute or convalescent COVID-19.

CDR3: CAIAVDTEAFF. The CDR3 DNA reads TGTGCCATCGCGGTAGACACTGAAGCTTTCTTT. The chain carries TRBV10-3 and TRBJ1-1, with D uncertain. Germline CDR1 reads ENHRY; CDR2 reads SYGVKD. The CDR3 is made up of 11 amino acids. V dropped 8 bases and J dropped 3 bases, with 7 bases sitting between them.